What follows are 21 T cell receptor beta chains derived from one specimen sequenced in a study of T cells in women clearing cervical HPV infection. Some clones are missing from TCRdb's copy, which holds only in-frame ones; the method was immunoSEQ multiplex PCR. The repertoire table contains more than 40,000 clones. The sequencing input was blood buffy coat. The receptors originated from a woman between 18 and 75 years old with a cervical HPV16 infection that either progressed to CIN3+ or cleared (not recorded which).

As to this clone: The CDR3 is cut off 3 residues early in the read; its end comes from the germline J gene. The chain links TRBV20-1 to TRBJ2-3, with a tentative D call TRBD2 (6 bases). The germline V gene encodes CDR1 DFQATT and CDR2 SNEGSKA (reference sequence). The length of the CDR3 is 15 residues. Trimming stripped 6 bases from V and 5 bases from J, with 21 bases between. The covered CDR3 bases are TGCAGTGCGAAACAATGGCTAGCGTTTGAAGATACG. Translation: CSAKQWLAFEDT. In full, the CDR3 is CSAKQWLAFEDTQYF.

Worth noting for this clone: The read terminates 3 residues ahead of where the CDR3 ends, so the germline J gene completes it. J is TRBJ1-1 and V is TRBV2; D is uncertain. Germline-derived CDR1 and CDR2 are SNHLY and FYNNEI. V lost 0 bases to trimming and J lost 6 bases, with 8 bases between them. This CDR3 comprises 13 residues. The CDR3 loop is CASSEATRAEAFF. CDR3 DNA, as far as it was read: TGTGCCAGCAGTGAAGCGACAAGGGCTGAA.

Concerning this clone itself: The read ends 3 residues early relative to the CDR3; the germline J gene fills the gap. V gene TRBV7-2 combines with J gene TRBJ1-6; D not certain. This CDR3 comprises 15 residues. Germline-derived CDR1 and CDR2 are SGHTA and FQGNSA. The V and J ends lost 5 bases and 9 bases respectively, with 17 bases between them. The CDR3 DNA, read in part, is TGTGCCAGCAGCCCGCCGGATAGGCGGGGTTCACCC. Its protein is CASSPPDRRGSP. The whole CDR3 region reads CASSPPDRRGSPLHF.

With regard to this clone: The read halts 3 residues ahead of the CDR3 end, with the missing end drawn from the germline J gene. This chain links TRBV27 with TRBJ2-6; D remains unclear. CDR1 MNHEY and CDR2 SMNVEV come from the germline V gene (reference sequence). V gave up 2 bases and J gave up 0 bases, with 5 bases separating them. The CDR3 has 15 residues. This CDR3 is CASSLGSSGANVLTF. CDR3 DNA (partial): TGTGCCAGCAGTTTAGGCTCCTCTGGGGCCAACGTC.

A note on this clone: The read comes to an end 3 residues before the CDR3 does, leaving the germline J gene to fill in the end. The chain uses TRBV6-1 and TRBJ1-2; 8 bases agree with TRBD1. Per germline, CDR1 MNHNS and CDR2 SASEGT. The J segment lost 5 bases and the V segment lost 1 base, leaving 6 bases of the junction unmatched. This CDR3 region has 15 residues. The covered CDR3 bases are TGTGCCAGCAGTGAAGGGACAGGGCAGGGGTATGGC. It specifies CASSEGTGQGYG. The full CDR3 is CASSEGTGQGYGYTF.

A remark on this clone: The read halts 3 residues ahead of the CDR3 end, with the missing end drawn from the germline J gene. This sequence joins TRBV19 and TRBJ2-2; D is possibly TRBD1 (6 bases). Germline CDR1 is LNHDA and CDR2 is SQIVND (reference sequence). With 9 bases removed from V and 0 bases from J, the gap between germline ends came to 14 bases. The CDR3 sequence is 15 residues long. The CDR3 region is CASQGQFANTGELFF. Partial CDR3 DNA: TGTGCCAGCCAGGGGCAGTTCGCGAACACCGGGGAG.

Details on this clone: The CDR3 is cut off 3 residues early in the read; its end comes from the germline J gene. The chain couples TRBV7-8 to TRBJ2-3, with TRBD1 as a possible D gene (5 bases). From germline, CDR1 is SGHVS and CDR2 FQNEAQ. Trimming took 5 bases from V and 6 from J, leaving 12 bases between them. This CDR3 region has 13 residues. CDR3 residues: CASSPPRQDTQYF. The part of the CDR3 DNA that was read is TGTGCCAGCAGCCCGCCCCGACAGGATACG.

As regards this clone: The read stops 3 residues short of the end of the CDR3; the missing end is completed from the germline J gene. This sequence joins TRBV20-1 and TRBJ2-3, with 10 bases that match TRBD2. Per the germline V gene, CDR1 is DFQATT and CDR2 is SNEGSKA (reference sequence). The CDR3 extends over 16 amino acids. After removal of 3 bases from V and 3 bases from J, the junction contained 9 bases not matched to a gene. CDR3 loop: CSASGGSGGATDTQYF. CDR3 DNA (partial): TGCAGTGCTAGCGGCGGGAGCGGGGGGGCGACAGATACG.

The CDR3 protein is CASSLDSFNSPLFF. The sequenced CDR3 bases are TGTGCCAGCAGCTTAGACAGCTTTAATTCACCG. The chain recombines TRBV7-9 with TRBJ2-2; D not resolved. The read ends 3 residues shy of where the CDR3 ends; the end is completed using the germline J gene. This CDR3 region has 14 residues. Germline V gives CDR1 SEHNR, CDR2 FQNEAQ (reference sequence). The complete variable domain, with remaining parts taken from reference TRBV7-9 and TRBJ2-2, reads DTGVSQNPRHKITKRGQNVTFRCDPISEHNRLYWYRQTLGQGPEFLTYFQNEAQLEKSRLLSDRFSAERPKGSFSTLEIQRTEQGDSAMYLCASSLDSFNSPLFFGEGSRLTVL.

Notes on this clone: The sequenced fragment ends 3 residues before the CDR3 boundary, so the rest is inferred from the germline J gene. This chain uses TRBV12-3 or TRBV12-4 with TRBJ2-1, with 9 nucleotides matching TRBD2. The CDR3 totals 17 residues. V was pared by 3 bases and J by 6 bases, with 12 bases of the junction left unmatched. The CDR3 reads CASSFRPSGVGGNEQFF. The CDR3 DNA, read in part, is TGTGCCAGCAGTTTCCGACCTAGCGGGGTGGGAGGCAATGAG.

In regard to this clone: Read sequence stops 3 residues before the CDR3 end, and the germline J gene provides the missing end. The V and J genes are TRBV2 and TRBJ2-6, with D unclear. V lost 3 bases to trimming and J lost 0 bases, with 12 bases between them. CDR3 length: 17 residues. CDR1 and CDR2 from the germline V gene are SNHLY and FYNNEI. CDR3 amino acids: CASSDQQLRSGANVLTF. CDR3 DNA (partial): TGTGCCAGCAGTGATCAACAGCTCCGCTCTGGGGCCAACGTC.

As for this clone: With the read ending 3 residues before the CDR3 end, the germline J gene is used to fill in that end. The chain joins TRBV18 to TRBJ1-2; 7 bases agree with TRBD1. This CDR3 is 15 amino acids long. Germline CDR1 reads KGHSH; CDR2 reads LQKENI. CDR3 DNA (partial): TGTGCCAGCTCACAAGGGGGCAGACAATCCGACGAC. It codes for CASSQGGRQSDD. The CDR3 reads in full as CASSQGGRQSDDYTF.

About this clone: The CDR3 end is not reached by the read, which stops 3 residues before it; the germline J gene fills it in. The V gene is TRBV14, the J gene TRBJ2-1, with D possibly TRBD2 on 6 matching bases. Germline V CDR1 and CDR2: SGHDN, FVKESK. This CDR3 contains 14 residues. The ends were cut back, 7 bases at V and 5 bases at J, with 15 bases in the middle. The CDR3 protein is CASTPLGGDNEQFF. The DNA read from the CDR3 is TGTGCCAGCACCCCTCTCGGCGGGGACAATGAG. Filled out from reference TRBV14 and TRBJ2-1, the complete variable domain reads EAGVTQFPSHSVIEKGQTVTLRCDPISGHDNLYWYRRVMGKEIKFLLHFVKESKQDESGMPNNRFLAERTGGTYSTLKVQPAELEDSGVYFCASTPLGGDNEQFFGPGTRLTVL.

Concerning this clone: The read halts 3 residues ahead of the CDR3 end, with the missing end drawn from the germline J gene. V usage is TRBV5-1 and J usage is TRBJ2-3; 9 bases are a match to TRBD2. This CDR3 contains 14 residues. Per germline, CDR1 SGHRS and CDR2 YFSETQ. The trim removed 5 bases at V and 3 bases at J, leaving 4 bases unmatched. CDR3 protein: CASRASGVTDTQYF. CDR3 DNA, as far as it was read: TGCGCCAGCAGGGCTAGCGGGGTGACAGATACG.

About this clone itself: The CDR3 end is not reached by the read, which stops 3 residues before it; the germline J gene fills it in. The genes are TRBV12-3 or TRBV12-4 and TRBJ1-5; D is possibly TRBD1 (6 bases). This CDR3 is 13 amino acids long. The ends were cut back, 3 bases at V and 4 bases at J, with 7 bases in the middle. The CDR3 bases that were read are TGTGCCAGCAGTTTTGGACAGAATCAGCCC. This encodes CASSFGQNQP. The full-length CDR3 reads as CASSFGQNQPQHF.

A note on this clone: The read falls 3 residues short of the CDR3 end, and the missing part is taken from the germline J gene. V gene TRBV20-1 combines with J gene TRBJ1-1; 7 positions agree with TRBD1. CDR1 is DFQATT, CDR2 SNEGSKA, per germline (reference sequence). The CDR3 has 13 residues. Trimming cost V 4 bases and J 4 bases; bases outside gene matches: 6. CDR3 DNA, as far as it was read: TGCAGTGCTAAGACAGGGTGGAGCACTGAA. Its translation: CSAKTGWSTE. From start to end, the CDR3 is CSAKTGWSTEAFF.

About this clone: The CDR3 end lies 3 residues beyond the end of the read and is filled in from the germline J gene. The rearrangement joins TRBV20-1 to TRBJ1-5; 11 bases align to TRBD1. Germline trimming cut 3 bases from V and 5 bases from J; bases unmatched to any gene: 12. This CDR3 has 17 residues. Germline loops: CDR1 DFQATT, CDR2 SNEGSKA (reference sequence). CDR3 DNA (partial): TGCAGTGCTAGCTCGGACAGGGGGCGCCCAGGGCATCAGCCC. It encodes CSASSDRGRPGHQP. The full CDR3 reads CSASSDRGRPGHQPQHF.

To note about this clone: The missing CDR3 end, 3 residues past where the read stops, is filled in from the germline J gene. Other DNA sequences from this sample encode an identical CDR3 as well. The V gene is TRBV2, the J gene TRBJ1-3; 9 nucleotides agree with TRBD1. Per germline, CDR1 SNHLY and CDR2 FYNNEI. V lost 8 bases and J lost 2; bases outside the gene matches: 7. The CDR3 consists of 15 residues. CDR3 amino acids: CASSTGGAAGNTIYF. The covered CDR3 bases are TGTGCCAGCTCTACAGGGGGCGCAGCTGGAAACACC. The variable domain in full, completed from reference TRBV2 and TRBJ1-3, reads EPEVTQTPSHQVTQMGQEVILRCVPISNHLYFYWYRQILGQKVEFLVSFYNNEISEKSEIFDDQFSVERPDGSNFTLKIRSTKLEDSAMYFCASSTGGAAGNTIYFGEGSWLTVV.

For this clone: The sequenced fragment ends 3 residues before the CDR3 boundary, so the rest is inferred from the germline J gene. V usage is TRBV10-3 and J usage is TRBJ2-5; D remains unclear. CDR1 ENHRY and CDR2 SYGVKD come from the germline V gene. V lost 0 bases and J lost 5, with 16 bases in between. This CDR3 has 16 amino acids. The CDR3 sequence is CAISESTRTAGETQYF. The sequenced part of the CDR3 DNA is TGTGCCATCAGTGAGTCGACCCGAACTGCCGGGGAGACC.

A word on this clone: The read terminates 3 residues before the CDR3 end, so the remaining end is supplied by the germline J gene. The chain is built from TRBV12-3 or TRBV12-4 and TRBJ2-5; TRBD2 might be the D (6 bases). V shed 3 bases and J shed 5 bases, with 7 bases lying between them. CDR3 size: 12 residues. The CDR3 bases that were read are TGTGCCAGCAGTTTCGGAGGGGAGACC. Its protein is CASSFGGET. The entire CDR3 protein is CASSFGGETQYF.

About this clone itself: The read falls 3 residues short of the CDR3 end, and the missing part is taken from the germline J gene. The gene calls are TRBV30 and TRBJ2-3; 9 nucleotides line up with TRBD1. Germline V gene data show CDR1 as GTSNPN and CDR2 as SVGIG (reference sequence). The CDR3 extends over 15 amino acids. The CDR3 bases that were read are TGTGCCTGGAGCTATACAGGGGGCGCTTTCGAGACG. Translation: CAWSYTGGAFET. The entire CDR3 is CAWSYTGGAFETQYF.